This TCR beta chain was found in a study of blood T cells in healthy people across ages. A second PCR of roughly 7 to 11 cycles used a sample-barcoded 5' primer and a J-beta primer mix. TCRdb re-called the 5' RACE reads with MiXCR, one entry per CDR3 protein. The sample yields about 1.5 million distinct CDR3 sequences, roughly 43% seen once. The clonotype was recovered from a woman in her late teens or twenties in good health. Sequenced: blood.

CDR3 loop: CASSARDPSSYEQYF. Here the CDR3 DNA reads TGTGCCAGCAGTGCCCGGGACCCCAGCTCCTACGAGCAGTACTTC. The V gene is TRBV12-3 or TRBV12-4, the J gene TRBJ2-7, with D perhaps given as TRBD1 or TRBD2 (5 bases each). The CDR3 spans 15 residues. Trimming removed 5 bases from V and 0 bases from J, with 14 bases in between.